Listed here are 2 T cell receptor beta chains from one sample, sequenced in a study of cytomegalovirus exposure and HLA in healthy donors. Generated by immunoSEQ multiplex PCR, the TCRdb table keeps only in-frame clones and is missing some. The sample lists about 82,000 clones, 85% to 95% seen once, with over 0.65% in the top ten. Sequenced: PBMCs. The source of these receptors is a young man in good health and CMV-seronegative.

This clone appeared a few times. The chain couples TRBV21-1 to TRBJ2-7; the DNA was not used to check the table's D call, TRBD1. TRBV21-1 is reported as a pseudogene. This CDR3 is built from 14 residues. The CDR3 is CASSKVPGGYEQYF. The CDR3 DNA reads as TGTGCCAGCAGCAAAGTACCAGGGGGCTACGAGCAGTACTTC.

This chain joins TRBV18 and TRBJ2-7, with 10 bases lining up with TRBD1. The V gene end was trimmed by 4 bases and the J gene end by 0 bases; junction bases not matched to a gene: 6. CDR3 length equals 16 residues. From germline, CDR1 is KGHSH and CDR2 LQKENI. CDR3 nucleotides: TGTGCCAGCTCACGGACAGGGGGGTTGGGCTCCTACGAGCAGTACTTC. Translating it yields CASSRTGGLGSYEQYF.